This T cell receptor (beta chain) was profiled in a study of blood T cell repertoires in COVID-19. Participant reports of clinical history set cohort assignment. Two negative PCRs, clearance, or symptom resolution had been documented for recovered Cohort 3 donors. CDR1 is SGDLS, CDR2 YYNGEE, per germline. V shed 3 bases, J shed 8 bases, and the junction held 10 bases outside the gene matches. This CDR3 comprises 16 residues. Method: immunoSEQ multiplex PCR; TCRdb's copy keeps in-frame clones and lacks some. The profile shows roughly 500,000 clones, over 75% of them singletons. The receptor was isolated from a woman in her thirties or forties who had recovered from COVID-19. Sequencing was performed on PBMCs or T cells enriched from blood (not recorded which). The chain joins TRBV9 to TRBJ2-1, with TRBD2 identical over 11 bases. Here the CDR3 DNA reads TGTGCCAGCAGCGGGGGGACTAGCGGCCTGGGGGATGAGCAGTTCTTC. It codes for CASSGGTSGLGDEQFF.